A single sample gave rise to the 15 T cell receptor beta chains below, sequenced in a study of blood T cell repertoires in COVID-19. Only in-frame clones appear in the TCRdb table, and some are missing; sequencing was by immunoSEQ multiplex PCR. The table lists 250,000 to 300,000 clones, over 75% of them singletons. The sample consisted of peripheral blood. The receptors were sampled from a woman aged 55-75 years with acute or convalescent COVID-19.

This clone was seen a single time. The gene calls are TRBV7-9 and TRBJ1-5; D is unresolved. V was clipped by 4 bases and J by 7 bases, with 11 bases between them. Germline assignment: CDR1 SEHNR and CDR2 FQNEAQ (reference sequence). The CDR3 runs 13 residues. The CDR3 sequence: CASSSEGLQPQHF. For the CDR3, the DNA is TGTGCCAGCAGCTCAGAGGGCCTCCAGCCCCAGCATTTT.

The chain links TRBV5-6 to TRBJ1-2; D is unclear. CDR1 is SGHDT, CDR2 YYEEEE, per germline. V gave up 0 bases and J gave up 8 bases, with 14 bases separating them. The CDR3 sequence is 14 residues long. As DNA, the CDR3 is TGTGCCAGCAGCTTGGGACGGCGGGAGGGAGGCTACACCTTC. Its translation is CASSLGRREGGYTF. The full variable domain, rest sourced from reference TRBV5-6 and TRBJ1-2, is DAGVTQSPTHLIKTRGQQVTLRCSPKSGHDTVSWYQQALGQGPQFIFQYYEEEERQRGNFPDRFSGHQFPNYSSELNVNALLLGDSALYLCASSLGRREGGYTFGSGTRLTVV.

The J gene is TRBJ1-5, the V gene TRBV27, with unresolved D. The CDR3 totals 13 residues. The V gene lost 3 bases and the J gene lost 5 bases, with 8 bases spanning the gap. Germline assignment: CDR1 MNHEY and CDR2 SMNVEV (reference sequence). The CDR3 region is CASSFRGDQPQHF. The DNA of the CDR3 is TGTGCCAGCAGTTTTCGGGGAGATCAGCCCCAGCATTTT.

The gene calls are TRBV5-1 and TRBJ2-7, with D tentatively TRBD2 (6 bases). V was trimmed by 0 bases and J by 5 bases, leaving 21 bases between them. The CDR3 sequence is 17 residues long. Looked up from germline, CDR1 is SGHRS and CDR2 is YFSETQ. The CDR3 protein is CASSLDGRYVREDEQYF. DNA of the CDR3: TGCGCCAGCAGCTTGGACGGTAGATACGTCAGGGAGGACGAGCAGTACTTC.

This clone was seen once. This chain joins TRBV28 and TRBJ1-5; 8 bases line up with TRBD1. Germline lookup yields CDR1 MDHEN and CDR2 SYDVKM. J lost 7 bases, V lost 3 bases, and 8 bases had no gene match. This CDR3 has 15 amino acids. The chain's CDR3 is CASSFPRGLGQPQHF. The CDR3 nucleotides are TGTGCCAGCAGTTTCCCCAGGGGGCTAGGACAGCCCCAGCATTTT.

The chain links TRBV5-5 to TRBJ1-3; possible D gene TRBD1, 5 bases. This CDR3 has 15 amino acids. V lost 2 bases and J lost 2, with 11 bases in between. Germline lookup yields CDR1 SGHKS and CDR2 YYEKEE (reference sequence). Here the CDR3 DNA reads TGTGCCAGCAGCTTAGACAGTTTACCTGGAAACACCATATATTTT. The encoded protein is CASSLDSLPGNTIYF. The entire variable domain, with the rest obtained from reference TRBV5-5 and TRBJ1-3, is as follows: DAGVTQSPTHLIKTRGQQVTLRCSPISGHKSVSWYQQVLGQGPQFIFQYYEKEERGRGNFPDRFSARQFPNYSSELNVNALLLGDSALYLCASSLDSLPGNTIYFGEGSWLTVV.

The chain is built from TRBV4-1 and TRBJ2-5, with 10 bases identical to TRBD2. V was clipped by 3 bases and J by 2 bases; unmatched bases: 6. CDR1 is MGHRA and CDR2 is YSYEKL in the germline V gene. CDR3 length: 16 residues. The CDR3 sequence is CASSQDVAGGQETQYF. CDR3 nucleotides: TGCGCCAGCAGCCAGGATGTAGCGGGAGGACAAGAGACCCAGTACTTC.

The chain combines TRBV7-6 with TRBJ2-5; 7 bases agree with TRBD2. V lost 4 bases and J lost 2; bases outside the gene matches: 7. CDR1 is SGHVS and CDR2 is FNYEAQ in the germline V gene. The CDR3 totals 15 residues. The CDR3 DNA reads TGTGCCAGCAGCTACCGCGGGGGAATTCAAGAGACCCAGTACTTC. This codes for CASSYRGGIQETQYF.

The chain uses TRBV24-1 and TRBJ2-1; TRBD2 aligns across 8 bases. Germline-derived CDR1 and CDR2 are KGHDR and SFDVKD. Trimming at V came to 6 bases and at J to 8 bases, leaving 17 bases not matched to a gene. The CDR3 has 17 amino acids. The CDR3 DNA sequence: TGTGCCACCAGTCAGTCGGGGACTAGTCGGCGTTCGGATGAGCAGTTCTTC. This gives the protein CATSQSGTSRRSDEQFF.

The V gene is TRBV27, the J gene TRBJ2-7; 10 nucleotides match TRBD2. Germline values: CDR1 MNHEY, CDR2 SMNVEV (reference sequence). V was clipped by 4 bases and J by 7 bases; unmatched bases: 13. CDR3 length: 16 amino acids. The CDR3 bases are TGTGCCAGCAGTTGGACTAGCGGAACCCCAGGGGGGGAGCAGTACTTC. Protein: CASSWTSGTPGGEQYF.

This chain links TRBV7-9 with TRBJ2-3; possible D gene TRBD1, 6 bases. CDR3 size: 13 residues. V dropped 6 bases and J dropped 1 base, with 8 bases sitting between them. Germline values: CDR1 SEHNR, CDR2 FQNEAQ (reference sequence). Here the CDR3 reads CASSYRGTDTQYF. CDR3 DNA: TGTGCCAGCAGTTACAGGGGCACAGATACGCAGTATTTT.

J is TRBJ2-7 and V is TRBV7-2; 8 bases agree with TRBD2. The CDR3 has 15 amino acids. Germline lookup yields CDR1 SGHTA and CDR2 FQGNSA. J lost 3 bases, V lost 1 base, and 5 bases had no gene match. The CDR3 is CASSLVAGGGYEQYF. CDR3 bases: TGTGCCAGCAGCTTAGTGGCCGGGGGGGGCTACGAGCAGTACTTC.

This clone was counted only a few times. The V and J genes are TRBV18 and TRBJ2-7; 7 bases fit TRBD1. The germline V gene has CDR1 KGHSH and CDR2 LQKENI. V lost 4 bases and J lost 5; bases outside the gene matches: 8. The CDR3 contains 14 residues. The CDR3 DNA reads as TGTGCCAGCTCACTTTACAGGGGTGCCGACGAGCAGTACTTC. This translates into CASSLYRGADEQYF.

V and J are TRBV9 and TRBJ2-7; 7 bases align to TRBD2. V was pared by 0 bases and J by 4 bases, with 7 bases of the junction left unmatched. Germline V gene data show CDR1 as SGDLS and CDR2 as YYNGEE. The CDR3 loop spans 15 amino acids. CDR3 sequence: CASSVAGLAEYEQYF. DNA of the CDR3: TGTGCCAGCAGCGTAGCAGGGCTAGCGGAGTACGAGCAGTACTTC.

In this sample, this clone turned up once. This chain joins TRBV2 and TRBJ1-5, with 7 positions matching TRBD1. The germline V gene has CDR1 SNHLY and CDR2 FYNNEI. This CDR3 has 14 amino acids. Trimming took 7 bases from V and 4 from J; bases not matched to a gene: 7. The CDR3 here is CASTKQGTNQPQHF. The CDR3 nucleotides are TGTGCCAGCACGAAACAGGGGACTAATCAGCCCCAGCATTTT.